This T cell receptor beta chain emerged from a study of T cell responses to AZD1222 COVID-19 vaccine. Across the whole study: Second doses were pooled across both intervals (about 4 or about 12 weeks).

Study-wide points: Recipients of two AZD1222 doses showed rising Spike-specific TCR breadth and depth. Repertoire sampling happened only post peak T cell response. Baseline serology detected seropositivity in only six or seven AZD1222 recipients.

A remark on this clone: The antigen is undetermined.

Generated by immunoSEQ multiplex PCR, the TCRdb table keeps only in-frame clones and is missing some. This table has about 150,000 clones, just over 90% appearing once. The V and J ends lost 6 bases and 5 bases, in that order; junction bases with no gene match: 4. The V gene's germline CDR1 is MNHEY and CDR2 SMNVEV (reference sequence). The CDR3 has 14 amino acids. The clonotype was recovered from an adult in good health. V and J are TRBV27 and TRBJ1-6; 7 bases match TRBD1. The source material was peripheral blood, sampled on day 0 of AZD1222 vaccination. The CDR3 nucleotides read TGTGCCAGCAGACCCGGACAGGATAATTCACCCCTCCACTTT. The encoded protein is CASRPGQDNSPLHF.